This T cell receptor beta chain was found in a study of blood T cell repertoires in COVID-19. Overall study: The samples span acute and convalescent COVID-19 from the United States, Italy and Spain.

The V gene's germline CDR1 is MNHGY and CDR2 SAAAGT. Losses at the gene ends were 6 bases for V and 3 bases for J; bases not matched to a gene: 8. The CDR3 has 15 residues. Per the original data handling: Estimation of nucleated cell counts was performed using reference gene primer amplification. This table comes from immunoSEQ multiplex PCR, and its TCRdb copy is limited to in-frame clones, with some not included. V, J and clone size derive from that table, while D and trimming were established from the DNA sequence. The sample yields 9,000 to 13,000 clones, 75% to 90% seen once. This chain links TRBV6-8 with TRBJ1-5; 7 bases agree with TRBD1. The source material was peripheral blood. This clonotype originated in a man aged 70-80 years with active COVID-19. CDR3 DNA sequence: TGTGCCAGCAGACTCCTTGACAGGGTCAATCAGCCCCAGCATTTT. Residues: CASRLLDRVNQPQHF.